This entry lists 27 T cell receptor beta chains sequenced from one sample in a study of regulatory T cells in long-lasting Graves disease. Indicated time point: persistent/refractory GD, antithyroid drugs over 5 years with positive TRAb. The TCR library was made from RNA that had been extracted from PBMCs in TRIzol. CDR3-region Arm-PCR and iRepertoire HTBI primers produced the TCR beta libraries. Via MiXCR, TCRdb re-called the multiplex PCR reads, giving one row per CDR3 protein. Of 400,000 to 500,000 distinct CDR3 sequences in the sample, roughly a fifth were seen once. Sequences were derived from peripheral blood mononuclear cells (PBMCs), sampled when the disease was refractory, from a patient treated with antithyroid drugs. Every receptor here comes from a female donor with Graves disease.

Here the CDR3 reads CASSLLAGGSTDTQYF. The DNA for the CDR3 is TGCGCCAGCAGCTTGTTGGCGGGAGGGAGCACAGATACGCAGTATTTT. This chain links TRBV5-1 with TRBJ2-3; 9 bases line up with TRBD2. Germline lookup yields CDR1 SGHRS and CDR2 YFSETQ. This CDR3 is built from 16 residues. Trimming removed 1 base from V and 0 bases from J; junction bases left unmatched: 3.

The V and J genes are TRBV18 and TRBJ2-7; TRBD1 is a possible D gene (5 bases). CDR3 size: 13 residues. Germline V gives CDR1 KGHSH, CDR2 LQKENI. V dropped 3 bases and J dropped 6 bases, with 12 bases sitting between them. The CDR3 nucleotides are TGTGCCAGCTCACCCCCAGACACAGGCGAGCAGTACTTC. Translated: CASSPPDTGEQYF.

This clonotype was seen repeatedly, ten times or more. CDR3 protein: CASTTDRAGTGELFF. The CDR3 coding sequence is TGCGCCAGCACTACAGACAGGGCTGGAACCGGGGAGCTGTTTTTT. J is TRBJ2-2 and V is TRBV5-1; 7 bases match TRBD1. The germline V gene has CDR1 SGHRS and CDR2 YFSETQ. The CDR3 consists of 15 residues. V dropped 6 bases and J dropped 5; count of bases not matched to a gene: 10.

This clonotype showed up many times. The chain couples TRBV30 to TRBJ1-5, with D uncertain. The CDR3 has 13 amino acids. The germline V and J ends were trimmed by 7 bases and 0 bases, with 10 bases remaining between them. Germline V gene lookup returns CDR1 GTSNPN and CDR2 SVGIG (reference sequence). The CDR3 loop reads CAFSTVSNQPQHF. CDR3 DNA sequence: TGTGCCTTTTCGACCGTTAGCAATCAGCCCCAGCATTTT.

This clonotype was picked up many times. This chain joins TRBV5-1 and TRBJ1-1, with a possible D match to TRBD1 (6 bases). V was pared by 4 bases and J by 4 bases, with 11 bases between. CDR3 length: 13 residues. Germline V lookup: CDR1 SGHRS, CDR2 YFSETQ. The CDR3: CASSQQGSTEAFF. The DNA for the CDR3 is TGCGCCAGCAGCCAACAGGGAAGCACTGAAGCTTTCTTT.

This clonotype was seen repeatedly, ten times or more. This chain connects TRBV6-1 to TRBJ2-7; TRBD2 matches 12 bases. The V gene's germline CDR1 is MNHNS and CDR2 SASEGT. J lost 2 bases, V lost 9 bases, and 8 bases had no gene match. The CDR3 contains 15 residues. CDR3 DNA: TGTGCCAGTTTCTGGACTAGCGGGATTACCTACGAGCAGTACTTC. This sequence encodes CASFWTSGITYEQYF.

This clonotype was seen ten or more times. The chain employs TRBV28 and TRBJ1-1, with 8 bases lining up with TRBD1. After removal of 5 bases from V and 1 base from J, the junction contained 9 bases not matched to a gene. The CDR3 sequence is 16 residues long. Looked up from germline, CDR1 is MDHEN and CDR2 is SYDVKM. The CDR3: CASSIRGQAGNTEAFF. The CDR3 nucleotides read TGTGCCAGCAGTATACGGGGACAGGCTGGGAACACTGAAGCTTTCTTT. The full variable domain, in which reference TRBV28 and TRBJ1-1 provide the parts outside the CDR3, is DVKVTQSSRYLVKRTGEKVFLECVQDMDHENMFWYRQDPGLGLRLIYFSYDVKMKEKGDIPEGYSVSREKKERFSLILESASTNQTSMYLCASSIRGQAGNTEAFFGQGTRLTVV.

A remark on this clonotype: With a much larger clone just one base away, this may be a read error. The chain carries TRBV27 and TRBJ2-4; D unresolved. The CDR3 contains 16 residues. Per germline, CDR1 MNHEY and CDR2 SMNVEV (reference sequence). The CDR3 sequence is CASTPGGVGAKTIQYF. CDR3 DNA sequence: TGTGCCAGCACCCCTGGTGGGGTTGGCGCCAAAACCATTCAGTACTTC.

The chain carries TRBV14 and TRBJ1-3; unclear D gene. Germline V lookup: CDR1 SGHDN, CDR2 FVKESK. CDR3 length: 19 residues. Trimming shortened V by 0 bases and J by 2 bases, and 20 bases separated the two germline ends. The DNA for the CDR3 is TGTGCCAGCAGCCAAGATGGAGTCTCAGGCCTCGGGCCTGGAAACACCATATATTTT. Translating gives CASSQDGVSGLGPGNTIYF.

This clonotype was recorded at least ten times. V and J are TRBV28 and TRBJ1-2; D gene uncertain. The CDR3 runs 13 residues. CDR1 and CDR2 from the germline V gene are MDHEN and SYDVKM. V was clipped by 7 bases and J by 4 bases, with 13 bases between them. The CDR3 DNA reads TGTGCCAGCACACAGCCTAATACCTATGGCTACACCTTC. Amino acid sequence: CASTQPNTYGYTF.

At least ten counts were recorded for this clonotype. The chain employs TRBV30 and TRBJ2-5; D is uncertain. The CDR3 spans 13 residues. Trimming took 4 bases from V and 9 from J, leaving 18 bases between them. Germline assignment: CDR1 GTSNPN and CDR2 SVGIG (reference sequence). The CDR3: CAWKPLQPGAQYF. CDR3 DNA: TGTGCCTGGAAACCGCTACAACCTGGGGCCCAGTACTTC. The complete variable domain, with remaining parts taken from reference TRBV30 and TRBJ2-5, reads SQTIHQWPATLVQPVGSPLSLECTVEGTSNPNLYWYRQAAGRGLQLLFYSVGIGQISSEVPQNLSASRPQDRQFILSSKKLLLSDSGFYLCAWKPLQPGAQYFGPGTRLLVL.

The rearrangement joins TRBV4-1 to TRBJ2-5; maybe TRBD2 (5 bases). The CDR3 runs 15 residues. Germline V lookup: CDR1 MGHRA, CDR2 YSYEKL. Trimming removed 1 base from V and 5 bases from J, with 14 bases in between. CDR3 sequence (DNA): TGCGCCAGCAGCCAAGGATCGGCTAGCTCCGAGACCCAGTACTTC. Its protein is CASSQGSASSETQYF.

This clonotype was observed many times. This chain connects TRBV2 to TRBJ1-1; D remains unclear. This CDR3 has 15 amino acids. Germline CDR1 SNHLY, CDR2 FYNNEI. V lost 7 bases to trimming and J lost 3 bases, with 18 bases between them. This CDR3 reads CASKRESAGYTEAFF. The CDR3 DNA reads TGTGCCAGCAAAAGGGAAAGTGCTGGGTACACTGAAGCTTTCTTT. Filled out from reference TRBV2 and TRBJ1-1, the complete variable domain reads EPEVTQTPSHQVTQMGQEVILRCVPISNHLYFYWYRQILGQKVEFLVSFYNNEISEKSEIFDDQFSVERPDGSNFTLKIRSTKLEDSAMYFCASKRESAGYTEAFFGQGTRLTVV.

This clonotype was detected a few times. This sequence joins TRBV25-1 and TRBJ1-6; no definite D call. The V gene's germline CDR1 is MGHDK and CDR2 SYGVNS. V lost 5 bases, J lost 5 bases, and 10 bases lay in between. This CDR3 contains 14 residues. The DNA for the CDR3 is TGTGCCAGCAGTATGAATCCGAATAATTCACCCCTCCACTTT. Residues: CASSMNPNNSPLHF. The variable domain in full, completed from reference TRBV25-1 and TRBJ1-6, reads EADIYQTPRYLVIGTGKKITLECSQTMGHDKMYWYQQDPGMELHLIHYSYGVNSTEKGDLSSESTVSRIRTEHFPLTLESARPSHTSQYLCASSMNPNNSPLHFGNGTRLTVT.

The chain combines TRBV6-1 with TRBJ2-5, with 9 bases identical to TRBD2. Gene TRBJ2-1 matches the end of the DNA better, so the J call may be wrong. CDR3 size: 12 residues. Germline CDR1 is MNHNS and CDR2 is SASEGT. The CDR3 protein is CATSTSGNEQFF. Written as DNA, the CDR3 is TGTGCCACTTCGACTAGCGGCAATGAGCAGTTCTTC.

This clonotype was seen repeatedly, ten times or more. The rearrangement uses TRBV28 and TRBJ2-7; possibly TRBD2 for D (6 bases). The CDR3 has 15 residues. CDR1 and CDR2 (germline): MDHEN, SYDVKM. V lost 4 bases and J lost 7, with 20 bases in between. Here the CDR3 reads CASSSLTAGLGEQYF. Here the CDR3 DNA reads TGTGCCAGCAGTTCATTGACAGCGGGCTTAGGGGAGCAGTACTTC.

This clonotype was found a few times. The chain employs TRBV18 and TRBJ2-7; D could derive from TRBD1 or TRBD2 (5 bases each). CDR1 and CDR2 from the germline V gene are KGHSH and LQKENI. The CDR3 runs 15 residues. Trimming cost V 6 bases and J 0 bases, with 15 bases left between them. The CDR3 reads CASSPGTVASYEQYF. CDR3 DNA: TGTGCCAGCTCTCCCGGGACGGTGGCCTCCTACGAGCAGTACTTC.

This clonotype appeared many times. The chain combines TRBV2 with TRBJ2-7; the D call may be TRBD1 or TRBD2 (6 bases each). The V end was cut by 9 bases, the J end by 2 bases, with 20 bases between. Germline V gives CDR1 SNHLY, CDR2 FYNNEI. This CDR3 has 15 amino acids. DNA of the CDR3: TGTGCCAGTGAGGGGGGTAGCGGAAGGACCTACGAGCAGTACTTC. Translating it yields CASEGGSGRTYEQYF.

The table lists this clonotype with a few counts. This chain's CDR3 is CASSLNGDVYEQYF. As DNA, the CDR3 is TGTGCCAGCAGCCTTAACGGGGATGTCTACGAGCAGTACTTC. V usage is TRBV3-1 and J usage is TRBJ2-7; D may be TRBD2 (5 bases). Germline V gives CDR1 LGHDT, CDR2 YNNKEL (reference sequence). V lost 4 bases to trimming and J lost 3 bases, with 13 bases between them. The CDR3 is 14 residues long.

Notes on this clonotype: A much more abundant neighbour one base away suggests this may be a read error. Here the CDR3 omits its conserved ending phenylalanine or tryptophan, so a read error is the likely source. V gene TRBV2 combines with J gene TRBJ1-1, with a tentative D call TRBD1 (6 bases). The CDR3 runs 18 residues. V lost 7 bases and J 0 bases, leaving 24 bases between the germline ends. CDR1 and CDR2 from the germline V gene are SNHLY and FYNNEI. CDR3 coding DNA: TGTGCCAGCAAGTTGGGGGCCCGGGACATTCTCATGAACACTGAAGCTTTCCTT. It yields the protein CASKLGARDILMNTEAFL.

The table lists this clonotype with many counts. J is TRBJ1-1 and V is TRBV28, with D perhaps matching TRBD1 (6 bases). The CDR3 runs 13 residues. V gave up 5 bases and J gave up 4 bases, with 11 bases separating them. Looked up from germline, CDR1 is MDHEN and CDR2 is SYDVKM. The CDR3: CASSPAGVTEAFF. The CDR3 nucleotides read TGTGCCAGCAGTCCAGCAGGGGTCACTGAAGCTTTCTTT.

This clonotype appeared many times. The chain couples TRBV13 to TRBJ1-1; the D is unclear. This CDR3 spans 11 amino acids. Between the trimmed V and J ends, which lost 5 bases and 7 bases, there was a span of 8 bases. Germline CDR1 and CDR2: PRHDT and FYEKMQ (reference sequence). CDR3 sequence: CASSTFNEAFF. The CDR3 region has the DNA TGTGCCAGCAGCACGTTCAATGAAGCTTTCTTT.

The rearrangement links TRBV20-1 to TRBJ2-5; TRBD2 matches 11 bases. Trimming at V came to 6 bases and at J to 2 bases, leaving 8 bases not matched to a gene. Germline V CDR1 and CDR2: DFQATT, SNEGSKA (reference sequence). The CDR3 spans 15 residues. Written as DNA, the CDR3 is TGCAGTGCCGTGGGACTAGCGGACCCACAAGAGACCCAGTACTTC. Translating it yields CSAVGLADPQETQYF.

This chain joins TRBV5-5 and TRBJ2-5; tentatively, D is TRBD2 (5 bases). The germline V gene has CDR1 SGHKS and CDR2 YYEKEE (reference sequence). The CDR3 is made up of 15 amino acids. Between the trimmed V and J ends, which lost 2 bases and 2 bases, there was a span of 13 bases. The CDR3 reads CASSFQGWRQETQYF. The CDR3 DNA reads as TGTGCCAGCAGCTTCCAAGGTTGGAGGCAAGAGACCCAGTACTTC.

This CDR3 reads CASSDRDRGRDTQYF. The CDR3 DNA reads as TGCGCCAGCAGCGACCGGGACAGGGGCAGAGATACGCAGTATTTT. The V and J genes are TRBV5-1 and TRBJ2-3, with TRBD1 matching over 10 bases. The CDR3 extends over 15 amino acids. V trimming: 4 bases; J trimming: 5 bases; junction bases outside the gene matches: 7. CDR1 SGHRS and CDR2 YFSETQ come from the germline V gene.

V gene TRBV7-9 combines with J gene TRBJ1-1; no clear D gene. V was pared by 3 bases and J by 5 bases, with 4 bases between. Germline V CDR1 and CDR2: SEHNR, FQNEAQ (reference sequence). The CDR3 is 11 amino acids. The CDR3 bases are TGTGCCAGCAGCTTTTCGACTGAAGCTTTCTTT. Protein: CASSFSTEAFF. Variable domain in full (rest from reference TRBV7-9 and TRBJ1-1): DTGVSQNPRHKITKRGQNVTFRCDPISEHNRLYWYRQTLGQGPEFLTYFQNEAQLEKSRLLSDRFSAERPKGSFSTLEIQRTEQGDSAMYLCASSFSTEAFFGQGTRLTVV.

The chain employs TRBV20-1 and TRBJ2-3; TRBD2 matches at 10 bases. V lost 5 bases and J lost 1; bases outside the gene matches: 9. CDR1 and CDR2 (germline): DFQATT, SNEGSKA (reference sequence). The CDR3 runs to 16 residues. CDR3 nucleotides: TGCAGTGCTTTAGCGGGAGGTGGATCTGGCACAGATACGCAGTATTTT. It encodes CSALAGGGSGTDTQYF.